The 20 T cell receptor beta chains below were found in one sample sequenced in a study of identical twins. TCRdb re-called the 5' RACE reads through MiXCR, storing one row per CDR3 protein. Here the sample spans about 570,000 distinct CDR3 sequences, nearly 10% being singletons. Separately, the same data were catalogued under a study of yellow fever vaccine responses in identical twins.

Sequences were obtained from PBMCs. The receptors originated from a woman aged 18-29 years in good health.

This clonotype was observed a handful of times. The chain links TRBV12-3 or TRBV12-4 to TRBJ1-1; D unresolved. This CDR3 comprises 10 residues. The ends were cut back, 1 base at V and 10 bases at J, with 4 bases in the middle. CDR3 sequence: CASSLGGAFF. The CDR3 DNA sequence: TGTGCCAGCAGTTTAGGTGGAGCTTTCTTT.

The rearrangement uses TRBV10-1 and TRBJ2-7, with D possibly matching TRBD2 (6 bases). Germline V gene lookup returns CDR1 WNHNN and CDR2 SYGVQD (reference sequence). V was shortened by 5 bases and J by 3 bases, with 11 bases between the two germline ends. The CDR3 covers 13 residues. The CDR3 reads CASSRGGFYEQYF. CDR3 nucleotides: TGCGCCAGCAGTAGGGGAGGATTCTACGAGCAGTACTTC.

This clonotype was recorded a few times. The chain carries TRBV7-9 and TRBJ2-4; the match to TRBD1 covers 9 bases. The germline V gene encodes CDR1 SEHNR and CDR2 FQNEAQ (reference sequence). The CDR3 contains 17 residues. V lost 4 bases to trimming and J lost 0 bases; unmatched junction nucleotides: 7. CDR3 DNA sequence: TGTGCCAGCAGCTATTTGGGACAGGGCGAAGCCAAAAACATTCAGTACTTC. Its translation is CASSYLGQGEAKNIQYF. Filled out from reference TRBV7-9 and TRBJ2-4, the complete variable domain reads DTGVSQNPRHKITKRGQNVTFRCDPISEHNRLYWYRQTLGQGPEFLTYFQNEAQLEKSRLLSDRFSAERPKGSFSTLEIQRTEQGDSAMYLCASSYLGQGEAKNIQYFGAGTRLSVL.

The table lists this clonotype with many counts. The J gene is TRBJ2-7, the V gene TRBV5-1, with a possible D match to TRBD2 (5 bases). Germline V lookup: CDR1 SGHRS, CDR2 YFSETQ. Trimming stripped 1 base from V and 6 bases from J, with 11 bases between. The CDR3 is 13 amino acids. The chain's CDR3 is CASSLIQEGEQYF. CDR3 DNA: TGCGCCAGCAGCTTGATACAAGAGGGCGAGCAGTACTTC.

This clonotype was observed at least ten times. The chain links TRBV3-1 to TRBJ2-1; TRBD2 agrees at 9 bases. Trimming took 1 base from V and 6 from J; bases not matched to a gene: 10. Looked up from germline, CDR1 is LGHDT and CDR2 is YNNKEL (reference sequence). The CDR3 consists of 17 residues. CDR3 in amino acids: CASSQVEAGGGRNEQFF. The DNA for the CDR3 is TGTGCCAGCAGCCAAGTGGAAGCGGGAGGTGGCCGCAATGAGCAGTTCTTC.

Written as DNA, the CDR3 is TGCAGCGTTGAGGGTCCTTTCTACGAGCAGTACTTC. Its protein product is CSVEGPFYEQYF. The genes are TRBV29-1 and TRBJ2-7; no reliable D call. Looked up from germline, CDR1 is SQVTM and CDR2 is ANQGSEA. Trimming stripped 3 bases from V and 3 bases from J, with 9 bases between. CDR3 length: 12 amino acids.

There are many counts of this clonotype. The chain links TRBV4-2 to TRBJ2-3; 8 bases agree with TRBD2. The CDR3 is made up of 16 amino acids. After removal of 0 bases from V and 4 bases from J, the junction contained 6 bases not matched to a gene. Germline CDR1 is LGHNA and CDR2 is YNFKEQ. DNA of the CDR3: TGTGCCAGCAGCCAAGAAAGCGGGAGCGGGGCAGATACGCAGTATTTT. Translated, it gives CASSQESGSGADTQYF.

This clonotype was counted between two and nine times. V gene TRBV12-3 or TRBV12-4 combines with J gene TRBJ2-4, with 9 bases matching TRBD2. The junction had 3 bases not matched to a gene; V was cut back by 5 bases and J by 1 base. CDR3 length: 15 amino acids. CDR3 nucleotide sequence: TGTGCCAGCAGTCCGAGCGGGGGGGCCAAAAACATTCAGTACTTC. Translating gives CASSPSGGAKNIQYF.

V gene TRBV12-3 or TRBV12-4 combines with J gene TRBJ1-2; D remains ambiguous. Trimming removed 3 bases at V and 8 bases at J, with 13 bases between. CDR3 length: 13 amino acids. CDR3 sequence reads: CASSLAAGWGYTF. In nucleotides, the CDR3 is TGTGCCAGCAGTTTGGCGGCTGGTTGGGGCTACACCTTC.

This clonotype was found many times. The chain carries TRBV2 and TRBJ2-2; D gene unclear. V dropped 3 bases and J dropped 2 bases, with 10 bases sitting between them. The germline V gene encodes CDR1 SNHLY and CDR2 FYNNEI. CDR3 length: 15 amino acids. The CDR3 DNA is TGTGCCAGCAGTGAGCGTCTTATAAACACCGGGGAGCTGTTTTTT. Translation gives CASSERLINTGELFF.

This clonotype occurred a few times. The V and J genes are TRBV6-1 and TRBJ2-3; D not resolved. CDR3 length: 14 residues. V was pared by 11 bases and J by 0 bases, with 15 bases between. Germline lookup yields CDR1 MNHNS and CDR2 SASEGT. The CDR3 spells CAANRRWSTDTQYF. CDR3 coding DNA: TGTGCCGCCAATCGACGGTGGAGCACAGATACGCAGTATTTT.

The chain joins TRBV20-1 to TRBJ2-1; 8 nucleotides agree with TRBD1. CDR3 length equals 15 residues. J was trimmed by 4 bases and V by 1 base; bases with no gene match: 6. Germline V gives CDR1 DFQATT, CDR2 SNEGSKA (reference sequence). CDR3 loop: CSARGTGGFYNEQFF. The CDR3 DNA sequence: TGCAGTGCTAGAGGTACAGGGGGGTTTTACAATGAGCAGTTCTTC.

V gene TRBV12-3 or TRBV12-4 combines with J gene TRBJ1-6; the D gene is possibly TRBD1 (5 bases). Between the trimmed V and J ends, which lost 7 bases and 2 bases, there was a span of 15 bases. The CDR3 spans 16 residues. The CDR3 DNA follows: TGTGCCAGCACCTCGGCAGGGCTGGCCTATAATTCACCCCTCCACTTT. Translating gives CASTSAGLAYNSPLHF.

The chain's CDR3 is CASSTKYGYTF. CDR3 bases: TGTGCCAGCAGTACGAAGTATGGCTACACCTTC. The rearrangement uses TRBV6-6 and TRBJ1-2; no definite D call. The V gene lost 5 bases and the J gene lost 5 bases, with 6 bases spanning the gap. Germline values: CDR1 MNHNY, CDR2 SVGAGI (reference sequence). The CDR3 has 11 amino acids.

In this sample, this clonotype turned up a few times. V is TRBV25-1 and J is TRBJ2-1, with 14 nucleotides matching TRBD2. With 6 bases clipped from V and 0 bases from J, the junction kept 10 bases outside the gene matches. CDR1 is MGHDK, CDR2 SYGVNS, per germline. The CDR3 runs 19 residues. CDR3 DNA sequence: TGTGCCAGCAGCCCTCGGACTAGCGGGAGGTCTAGCTCCTACAATGAGCAGTTCTTC. It specifies CASSPRTSGRSSSYNEQFF. The full variable domain, its missing parts supplied by reference TRBV25-1 and TRBJ2-1, is EADIYQTPRYLVIGTGKKITLECSQTMGHDKMYWYQQDPGMELHLIHYSYGVNSTEKGDLSSESTVSRIRTEHFPLTLESARPSHTSQYLCASSPRTSGRSSSYNEQFFGPGTRLTVL.

This clonotype was seen only a few times. The rearrangement links TRBV11-2 to TRBJ2-5; D not resolved. The ends were cut back, 5 bases at V and 2 bases at J, with 15 bases in the middle. Germline lookup yields CDR1 SGHAT and CDR2 FQNNGV. This CDR3 region has 15 residues. CDR3 residues: CASSPYRAGQETQYF. Written as DNA, the CDR3 is TGTGCCAGCAGCCCCTACCGGGCCGGACAAGAGACCCAGTACTTC.

Many counts were recorded for this clonotype. The CDR3 DNA reads as TGTGCCAGCACCCCCTGGGGGATGGAGACCCAGTACTTC. Translating gives CASTPWGMETQYF. This rearrangement joins TRBV12-3 or TRBV12-4 to TRBJ2-5, with D perhaps TRBD1 or TRBD2 (5 bases each). The CDR3 is made up of 13 amino acids. With 7 bases removed from V and 5 bases from J, the gap between germline ends came to 14 bases.

The CDR3 nucleotides read TGTGCCAGCAGAGGGACAGGGTATACCGGGGAGCTGTTTTTT. Translation: CASRGTGYTGELFF. The rearrangement joins TRBV2 to TRBJ2-2; TRBD1 aligns across 9 bases. Germline V gene lookup returns CDR1 SNHLY and CDR2 FYNNEI. The CDR3 sequence is 14 residues long. The V gene end was trimmed by 6 bases and the J gene end by 5 bases; junction bases not matched to a gene: 4.

The chain links TRBV4-1 to TRBJ2-1; 8 nucleotides match TRBD2. CDR3 size: 16 residues. Trimming removed 4 bases from V and 0 bases from J; junction bases left unmatched: 5. Germline V lookup: CDR1 MGHRA, CDR2 YSYEKL. The CDR3 is CASSLVAGNSYNEQFF. The CDR3 DNA reads as TGCGCCAGCAGCCTAGTAGCGGGGAACTCCTACAATGAGCAGTTCTTC.

The table lists this clonotype with a few counts. The chain carries TRBV19 and TRBJ2-4; D unclear. CDR1 and CDR2 from the germline V gene are LNHDA and SQIVND (reference sequence). V dropped 3 bases and J dropped 1 base, with 13 bases sitting between them. This CDR3 has 16 amino acids. The CDR3 DNA sequence: TGTGCCAGTAGTATCCGTAGCCAGAACGCCAAAAACATTCAGTACTTC. Residues: CASSIRSQNAKNIQYF. The complete variable domain, with remaining parts taken from reference TRBV19 and TRBJ2-4, reads DGGITQSPKYLFRKEGQNVTLSCEQNLNHDAMYWYRQDPGQGLRLIYYSQIVNDFQKGDIAEGYSVSREKKESFPLTVTSAQKNPTAFYLCASSIRSQNAKNIQYFGAGTRLSVL.